This T cell receptor beta chain appears in the sequencing data of a study of radiotherapy plus CTLA-4 blockade in lung cancer. CDR3 size: 16 residues. CDR1 and CDR2 from the germline V gene are SEHNR and FQNEAQ (reference sequence). J gave up 2 bases and V 7 bases, and 11 bases lay outside the gene matches. Some clones are missing from TCRdb's copy, which holds only in-frame ones; the method was immunoSEQ multiplex PCR. The sample carries 89,000 or so clones, 75% to 90% recorded once. The material sequenced was peripheral blood, taken from a patient treated with radiotherapy plus ipilimumab. The sequence was collected from a human donor with non-small cell lung cancer who had a partial response to radiotherapy plus ipilimumab. The chain employs TRBV7-9 and TRBJ2-1, with TRBD2 matching over 7 bases. CDR3: CASNRSGGSAYNEQFF. The CDR3 bases are TGTGCCAGCAACCGATCCGGGGGGAGCGCCTACAATGAGCAGTTCTTC. Full variable domain (missing parts from reference TRBV7-9 and TRBJ2-1): DTGVSQNPRHKITKRGQNVTFRCDPISEHNRLYWYRQTLGQGPEFLTYFQNEAQLEKSRLLSDRFSAERPKGSFSTLEIQRTEQGDSAMYLCASNRSGGSAYNEQFFGPGTRLTVL.